This T cell receptor (beta chain) was found in a study of cytomegalovirus exposure and HLA in healthy donors (dated by TCRdb to 2016 to 2017). Turning to the overall study: In an earlier analysis of 587 of the donors, 276 Gb of sequence data and 90 million to 120 million unique TCR beta sequences from about 190 million T cells were reported. An early release covering about 600 HLA-typed donors comprised 250 to 350 gigabases of sequencing data and roughly 85 million unique TCR sequences. Of the 300 to 450 genotyped donors, roughly 76% were placed in the genetic ancestry cluster associated with self-reported Caucasian donors. The study aimed to test whether signatures of past pathogen exposure could be identified by cataloging public T cell receptors. The T cell repertoires of 666 subjects were profiled by immunosequencing and related to cytomegalovirus serostatus. A separate validation cohort of about 110 different subjects was used in addition to the approximately 700-subject first cohort. To predict cytomegalovirus infection status, the study combined high-throughput TCR immunosequencing, statistical association of individual TCRs with disease status, and machine learning. A later analysis re-examined previously published TCR beta repertoires from roughly 650 donors and added high-resolution HLA genotyping to investigate patterns of TCR occurrence. In the later analysis, no new phenotypic data were used to find candidate immune exposures; instead, reliance was placed on TCR beta sequences and their occurrence across donors. An earlier analysis of nearly 600 of the donors applied high-throughput TCR beta sequencing to assess whether each TCR beta V gene segment acted as functional or pseudogenic. Alongside the repertoire data, information on donor age, sex, ethnicity and CMV serostatus was compiled. Genome-wide SNP genotypes for about 55% of the roughly 670 donors were used in a later genetic analysis, which treated that subset as a discovery cohort. All discovery cohort repertoires had been generated using a single sequencing platform. Class I and class II HLA loci were covered by the typing at four-digit resolution. The number of typed donors differed by locus: about 620-640 for A, B, C, DRB1 and DQB1; some 540 for DQA1; 606 for DPA1; and about 470 for DPB1. A few DR-DQ haplotypes were treated as single units for association and clustering because of strong linkage in the cohort. Among approximately 370 genotyped donors of the cohort, an average of around 250,000 unique TCR beta nucleotide sequences was sequenced per donor, of which 15% to 20% were non-productive. Paper-wide results and their limitations: The presence/absence analyses assumed that sequencing depth was roughly uniform across donors, and that assumption may not be true. In a later analysis, most CMV-associated TCR beta chains were found to appear HLA-restricted, with HLA associations seemingly driven largely by CMV exposure. The sequencing pipeline was judged likely to have produced a cluster of highly shared sequence variants as a technical artifact. Several of the top co-occurrence clusters appeared to be linked to parvovirus B19, influenza, CMV and Epstein-Barr virus, according to a later analysis. While some public TCRs were present in many individuals, most TCR sequences turned up only very rarely across donors. According to a later genetic analysis, donors in an Asian-associated ancestry cluster had fewer N-insertions in productive TCRs than the approximately 630-donor mean. V-gene and J-gene trimming of TCR beta chains was associated with a missense DCLRE1C variant in a later genetic analysis, and the association was replicated in an independent cohort. The cohort was sequenced for TCR beta chains only, and without alpha or paired-chain data the features that could be detected were limited. In both the original and validation cohorts, the classifier was reported to diagnose cytomegalovirus status with high specificity and sensitivity. Immune exposure information for the cohort was limited to CMV serostatus. In a later analysis, the rate of TCR association differed among HLA loci, with DRB1 alleles having the most associated TCRs and HLA-C alleles having the fewest. Correlated functional status among segregating V segments might be attributable to linkage disequilibrium, but an unknown experimental factor could not be ruled out. At a false discovery rate of 0.05, a later analysis linked some 17,000 TCR beta sequences to specific HLA alleles. The earlier analysis of some 540 of the donors excluded around 17 rarely observed V segments, including chromosome 9 orphons, because counts were too low. When HLA alleles, especially DR and DQ, strongly co-occurred, TCR associations were difficult to assign to individual alleles. A further reported finding was that TCR beta sequences accurately predicted the HLA-A and HLA-B alleles for most subjects in the first cohort. Compared with equally common non-associated chains, HLA-associated TCR beta chains in a later analysis were more clonally expanded and had lower generation probabilities. In an earlier analysis of a few hundred of the donors, most TCR beta V segments were observed in productive rearrangements about 90% or about 30% of the time, broadly matching IMGT annotations. A few of the identified cytomegalovirus-associated TCR beta chains were confirmed in vitro to be specific for cytomegalovirus antigens. It was suggested by the authors that the approach could potentially be generalized to other disease states and immunological phenotypes. Because the 87-base-pair reads could not distinguish some IMGT-functional V segments, including TRBV6-2 and TRBV6-3, those segments were excluded. Because HLA typing was missing for some donors at each locus, association tests included only the typed subset. The study gave a list of about 160 TCR beta chains associated with cytomegalovirus.

The CDR3 runs 16 amino acids, cysteine and phenylalanine included. Of all the DNA, just the CDR3 is kept, 48 bases in frame from base 1. V is cut back by 0 bases and J by 2 bases, with 3 bases in the junction unmatched. CDR1 is given as SNHLY and CDR2 as FYNNEI, both from the germline V gene. Library prep was done by the immunoSEQ multiplex PCR assay. A mixture of 60 forward primers for TCR Vbeta segments and 13 reverse primers for TCR Jbeta segments was used in the multiplex PCR. A multiplex PCR assay on genomic DNA amplified the CDR3 region of rearranged TCR beta genes. The amplified TCR beta libraries were sequenced on the Illumina HiSeq System as 87-base-pair reads. Turning to the authors' computational methods: A later analysis tallied around 82 million unique TCR beta chains across the 610 or so repertoires, and some 12 million of those chains were shared by two or more donors. Raw reads were error-corrected and collapsed into unique sequences with a nearest-neighbor algorithm that merged closely related sequences to remove PCR and sequencing errors. Alignment of CDR3 sequences to IMGT reference sequences was used to assign V, D and J gene segments. For a sequence to be retained, a match of at least six nucleotides to both a V gene segment and a J gene segment was required. Rearrangements were classified as productive when the CDR3 lacked stop codons and remained in frame with V and J, and all other rearrangements were classified as non-productive. Following IMGT convention, CDR3 was defined as the stretch from the second conserved V-encoded cysteine up to the conserved J-encoded phenylalanine. Sequences without an unambiguous match to a single V gene segment were excluded from the earlier analysis of 500 to 700 of the donors. An earlier analysis of a few hundred of the donors called V segments functional above 56.7% productive rearrangements and segregating when the between-donor standard deviation exceeded 5%. A statistical classification framework was built for diagnosing cytomegalovirus status from the catalog of TCR beta chain sequences. In a later analysis, TCR nucleotide sequences were compared against IMGT/GENE-DB human TR gene sequences so that V and J genes could be assigned. Using the TCRdist pipeline, a later analysis assigned CDR3 sequences along with most-parsimonious VDJ recombination scenarios. In a later analysis, each TCR beta chain was defined by its CDR3 amino acid sequence together with its V-gene family, and reads lacking a unique V-gene family were excluded. As a way to deal with suspected cross-contamination and a sequencing artifact, a later analysis dropped nearly 600 nucleotide sequences that were highly shared and had low generation probability. In a later analysis, a clonal expansion index for each public chain was calculated from normalized within-repertoire ranks of inferred template counts. Generation probabilities in a later analysis came from a VDJ recombination model fitted to out-of-frame rearrangements, and those results were checked against IGoR. Hypergeometric tests were used in a later analysis to score TCR-TCR, TCR-HLA and TCR-CMV co-occurrence, with a repertoire-size bias correction applied to the TCR pairs. In a later analysis, false discovery rates were estimated by permuting HLA or CMV assignments 20 times. In a later analysis, co-occurring TCRs were grouped using DBSCAN, and TCRdist sequence similarity was added for clustering within HLA-allele-positive subsets. Repertoires with fewer than 30,000 or more than 120,000 public chains were left out of co-occurrence clustering, as were about 5 repertoires with anomalous nucleotide sharing. TCRdb took this table from immuneACCESS and kept in-frame rearrangements with V and J called. Such tables lack part of the clones; where checked against another copy, unresolved V genes explain under half of the gap, and the rest is unexplained. V and J calls and clone size follow that table, whereas D and trimming were derived from the DNA. Across this sample there are approximately 110,000 clones, with about 76% seen only once. The top ten constitute roughly 8% of the sample.

The cohort consisted of 600 to 700 healthy bone marrow donors. All cohort members were sampled while nominally healthy, although unrecorded immune exposures were likely present. The donor tested CMV seronegative, placing the donor among the 350 to 400 seronegative members of the cohort. A peripheral blood sample was provided by each donor, and peripheral blood mononuclear cells were used for TCR beta sequencing. The Qiagen DNeasy Blood Extraction Kit was used to extract genomic DNA from the blood cell samples. Points on this clone: The antigen this receptor binds is unknown. No base qualities exist here, and no much larger clone lies one base off it.

The origin of this receptor is a man in his forties in good health and CMV-seronegative. This sequence uses TRBV2 and TRBJ2-3; TRBD2 lines up with 9 middle nucleotides. Sequenced: PBMCs. The nucleotides read TGTGCCAGCAGTGAAGCGCTAGCGGGGCCCACAGATACGCAGTATTTT. It is translated as CASSEALAGPTDTQYF.